This TCR beta chain was recorded in a study of blood T cell repertoires in COVID-19 (dated by TCRdb to about 2020). With respect to the entire study: The collaborator samples originated in the United States, Italy and Spain and spanned the acute and convalescent phases of COVID-19. The prospective study material was composed of cDNA or gDNA derived from T cells, B-cell-depleted T cells, or PBMCs. Deeply sampled blood TCRbeta repertoires from subjects exposed to, actively infected with, or recovered from COVID-19 were included in the dataset. The repertoires were released in a freely available public database meant as a resource for research on the immune response to SARS-CoV-2. The samples were drawn from the first 160 participants of the ongoing ImmuneRACE study and from 1,200 or so subjects provided by 6 global collaborators. A de-identified subject ID, COVID-19 status, age in years and sex were almost always included in the sample metadata. HLA class I and class II types, where available, came from metadata supplied by the sample provider rather than from assay-based typing. Points the paper makes about the study in general: The amount of clinical and demographic metadata varied by source and participant and was provided uncurated.

TCRbeta CDR3 regions were amplified from genomic DNA by means of the immunoSEQ Assay, a bias-controlled multiplex PCR. Per the authors' processing: Nucleated cell counts per sample were estimated from amplification of reference gene primers within the assay. To quantify the absolute abundance of each unique TCRbeta CDR3 rearrangement, sequence reads were collapsed and filtered. For each sample, productive Simpson clonality was calculated by taking the square root of Simpson's diversity index across productive rearrangements. Held by TCRdb, this immuneACCESS table contains in-frame sequences only and omits some clones. Under half of the omission traces to an unresolved V gene where checked; the cause of the rest is unknown. The DNA was the basis for D and trimming; V, J and clone size are from that table. Recorded for this sample are around 16,000 clones; 75% to 85% of them occurred a single time. Roughly 22% of the sample goes to the ten largest clones.

Trimming takes 4 bases off V and 4 bases off J; junction bases not matched to a gene: 4. Counted from cysteine to phenylalanine, this CDR3 has 14 amino acids. Only the CDR3 part of the read is kept: 42 bases, read in frame from the first base. Reading the germline V gene gives CDR1 SGDLS and CDR2 YYNGEE. Each collaborating institution followed its own protocols to collect whole blood in K2EDTA tubes. Collaborator samples were shipped for TCRbeta analysis as frozen whole blood, isolated PBMCs, or DNA extracted from either sample type. This clone appeared a few times. No antigen is known for it. No quality values exist for individual bases; no much larger clone is one base distant.

Recombination linked TRBV9 to TRBJ2-3; a stretch of 9 junction bases matches TRBD1. The receptor's source is an elderly man with active or convalescent COVID-19. The sequenced sample was peripheral blood. The CDR3 reads as follows: CASSLGQGSDTQYF. In nucleotides, the sequence is TGTGCCAGCAGCCTTGGACAGGGGTCAGATACGCAGTATTTT.